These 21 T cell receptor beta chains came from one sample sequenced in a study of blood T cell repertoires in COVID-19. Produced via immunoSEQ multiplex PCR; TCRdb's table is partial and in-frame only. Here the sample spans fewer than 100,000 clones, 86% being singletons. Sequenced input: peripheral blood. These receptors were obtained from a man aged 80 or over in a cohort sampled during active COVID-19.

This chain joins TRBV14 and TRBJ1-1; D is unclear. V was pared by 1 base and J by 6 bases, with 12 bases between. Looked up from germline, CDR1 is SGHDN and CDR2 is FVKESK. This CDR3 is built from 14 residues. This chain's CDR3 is CASSQVARSAEAFF. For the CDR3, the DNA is TGTGCCAGCAGCCAAGTCGCCCGCAGCGCTGAAGCTTTCTTT.

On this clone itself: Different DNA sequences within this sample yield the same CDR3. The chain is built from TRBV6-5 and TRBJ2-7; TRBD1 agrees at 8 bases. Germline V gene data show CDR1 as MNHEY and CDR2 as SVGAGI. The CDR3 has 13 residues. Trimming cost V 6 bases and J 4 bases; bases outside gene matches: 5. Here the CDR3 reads CASRGDRLYEQYV. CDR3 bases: TGTGCCAGCAGGGGGGACAGGTTGTACGAGCAGTACGTC.

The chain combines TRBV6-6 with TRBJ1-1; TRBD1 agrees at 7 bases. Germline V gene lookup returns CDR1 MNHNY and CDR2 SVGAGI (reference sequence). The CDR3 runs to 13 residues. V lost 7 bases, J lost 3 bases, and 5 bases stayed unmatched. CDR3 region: CASNVGQYTEAFF. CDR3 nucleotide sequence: TGTGCCAGCAACGTGGGACAGTACACTGAAGCTTTCTTT.

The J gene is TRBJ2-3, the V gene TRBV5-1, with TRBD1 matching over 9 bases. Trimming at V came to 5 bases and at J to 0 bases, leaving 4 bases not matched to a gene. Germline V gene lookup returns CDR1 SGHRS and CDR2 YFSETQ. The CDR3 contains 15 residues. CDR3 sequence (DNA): TGCGCCAGCAGTTCACAGGGGGCGAGCACAGATACGCAGTATTTT. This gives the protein CASSSQGASTDTQYF.

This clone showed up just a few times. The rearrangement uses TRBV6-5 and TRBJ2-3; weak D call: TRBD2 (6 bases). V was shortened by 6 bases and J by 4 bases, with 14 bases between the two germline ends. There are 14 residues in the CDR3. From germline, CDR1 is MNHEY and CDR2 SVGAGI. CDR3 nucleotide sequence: TGTGCCAGCAGGAGTTTGGGGGGTTCAGATACGCAGTATTTT. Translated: CASRSLGGSDTQYF.

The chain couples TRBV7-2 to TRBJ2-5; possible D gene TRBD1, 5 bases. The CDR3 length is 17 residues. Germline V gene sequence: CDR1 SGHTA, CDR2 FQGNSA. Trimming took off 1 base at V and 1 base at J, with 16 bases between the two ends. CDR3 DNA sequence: TGTGCCAGCAGCTTAGGGGGCCCCCAGCGTTCCCAAGAGACCCAGTACTTC. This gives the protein CASSLGGPQRSQETQYF.

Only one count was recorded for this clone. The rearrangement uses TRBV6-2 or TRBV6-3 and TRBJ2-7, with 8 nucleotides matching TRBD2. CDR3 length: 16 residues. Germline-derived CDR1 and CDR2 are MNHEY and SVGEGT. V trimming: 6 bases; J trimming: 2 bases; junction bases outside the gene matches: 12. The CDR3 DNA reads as TGTGCCAGCAGATACCGGGGGGGAGTGCTGCCCTACGAGCAGTACGTC. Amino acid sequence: CASRYRGGVLPYEQYV.

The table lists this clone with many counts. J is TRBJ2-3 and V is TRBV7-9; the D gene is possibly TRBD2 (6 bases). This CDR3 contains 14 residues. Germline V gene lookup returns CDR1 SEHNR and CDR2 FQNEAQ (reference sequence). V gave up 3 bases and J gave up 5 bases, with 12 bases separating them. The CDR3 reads CASSFGGDGDTQYF. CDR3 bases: TGTGCCAGCAGCTTTGGAGGGGATGGAGATACGCAGTATTTT.

The CDR3 nucleotides read TGTGCCAGGAGACAGGGAAACACTGAAGCTTTCTTT. The encoded protein is CARRQGNTEAFF. This chain links TRBV3-1 (or the pseudogene TRBV3-2) with TRBJ1-1; 7 bases line up with TRBD1. V dropped 9 bases and J dropped 2; count of bases not matched to a gene: 3. Germline CDR1 and CDR2: LGHDT and YNNKEL (reference sequence). The CDR3 extends over 12 amino acids.

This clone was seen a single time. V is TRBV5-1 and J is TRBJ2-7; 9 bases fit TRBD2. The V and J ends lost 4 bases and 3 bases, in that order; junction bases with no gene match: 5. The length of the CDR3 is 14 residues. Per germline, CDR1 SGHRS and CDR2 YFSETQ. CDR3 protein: CASSLSGGDYEQYF. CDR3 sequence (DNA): TGCGCCAGCAGCCTTAGCGGGGGAGACTACGAGCAGTACTTC.

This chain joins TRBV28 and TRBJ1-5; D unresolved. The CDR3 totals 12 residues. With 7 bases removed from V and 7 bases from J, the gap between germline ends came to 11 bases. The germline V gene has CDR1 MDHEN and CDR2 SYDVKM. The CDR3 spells CASKLAGQPQHF. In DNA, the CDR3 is TGTGCCAGCAAACTGGCGGGGCAGCCCCAGCATTTT.

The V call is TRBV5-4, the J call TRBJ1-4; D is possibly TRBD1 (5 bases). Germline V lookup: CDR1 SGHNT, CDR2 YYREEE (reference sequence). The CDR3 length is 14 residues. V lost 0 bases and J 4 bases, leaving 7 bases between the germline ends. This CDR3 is CASSLGQINEKLFF. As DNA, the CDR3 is TGTGCCAGCAGCTTGGGACAGATTAATGAAAAACTGTTTTTT.

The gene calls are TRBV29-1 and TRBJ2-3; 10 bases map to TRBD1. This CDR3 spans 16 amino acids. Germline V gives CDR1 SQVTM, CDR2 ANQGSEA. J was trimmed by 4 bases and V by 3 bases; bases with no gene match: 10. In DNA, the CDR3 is TGCAGCGTTGACTTAGTGGCAGGGACAGGGGCAGATACGCAGTATTTT. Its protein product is CSVDLVAGTGADTQYF.

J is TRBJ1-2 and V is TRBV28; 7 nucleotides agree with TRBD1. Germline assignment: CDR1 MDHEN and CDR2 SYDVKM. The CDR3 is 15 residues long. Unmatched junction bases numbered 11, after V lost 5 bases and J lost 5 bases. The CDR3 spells CASSTTGNPLYGYTF. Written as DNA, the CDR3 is TGTGCCAGCAGTACGACAGGGAACCCGTTATATGGCTACACCTTC.

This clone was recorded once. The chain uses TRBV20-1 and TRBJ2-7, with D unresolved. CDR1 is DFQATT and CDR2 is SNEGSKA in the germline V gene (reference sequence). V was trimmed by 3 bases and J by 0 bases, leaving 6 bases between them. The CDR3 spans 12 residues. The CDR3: CSASKSSYEQYF. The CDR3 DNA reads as TGCAGTGCTAGTAAGAGCTCCTACGAGCAGTACTTC.

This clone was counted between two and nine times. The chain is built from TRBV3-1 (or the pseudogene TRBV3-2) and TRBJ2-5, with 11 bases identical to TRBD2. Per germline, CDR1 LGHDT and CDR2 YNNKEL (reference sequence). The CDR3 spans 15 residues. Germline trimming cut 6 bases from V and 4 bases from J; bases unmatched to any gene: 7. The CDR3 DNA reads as TGTGCCAGCAGACTAGCGGGGGCTGGGGGAGAGACCCAGTACTTC. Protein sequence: CASRLAGAGGETQYF.

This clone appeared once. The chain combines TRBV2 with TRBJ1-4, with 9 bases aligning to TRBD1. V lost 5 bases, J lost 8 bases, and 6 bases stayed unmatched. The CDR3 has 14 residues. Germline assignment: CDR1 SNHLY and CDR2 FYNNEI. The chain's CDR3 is CASSKEGQGEKLFF. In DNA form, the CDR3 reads TGTGCCAGCAGTAAAGAGGGACAGGGCGAAAAACTGTTTTTT.

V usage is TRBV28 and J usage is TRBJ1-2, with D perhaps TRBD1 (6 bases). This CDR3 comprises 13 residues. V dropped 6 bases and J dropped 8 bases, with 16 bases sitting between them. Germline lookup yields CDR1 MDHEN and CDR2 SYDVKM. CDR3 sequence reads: CASSVQGVRGYTF. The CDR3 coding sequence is TGTGCCAGCAGCGTACAGGGTGTTCGCGGCTACACCTTC.

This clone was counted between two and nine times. In DNA, the CDR3 is TGTGCCAGCAGCGCAGACGGGGCCTACGAGCAGTACTTC. Translation gives CASSADGAYEQYF. V gene TRBV11-1 combines with J gene TRBJ2-7; TRBD2 is a possible D gene (5 bases). This CDR3 has 13 amino acids. Germline CDR1 is SGHAT and CDR2 is FQDESV (reference sequence). Trimming pared 5 bases from V and 2 bases from J, leaving 10 bases between. Full variable domain (missing parts from reference TRBV11-1 and TRBJ2-7): EAEVAQSPRYKITEKSQAVAFWCDPISGHATLYWYRQILGQGPELLVQFQDESVVDDSQLPKDRFSAERLKGVDSTLKIQPAELGDSAMYLCASSADGAYEQYFGPGTRLTVT.

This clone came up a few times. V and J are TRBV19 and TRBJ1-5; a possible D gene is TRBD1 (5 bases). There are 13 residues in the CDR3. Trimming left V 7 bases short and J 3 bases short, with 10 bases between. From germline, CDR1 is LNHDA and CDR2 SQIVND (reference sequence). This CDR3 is CASKDTNNQPQHF. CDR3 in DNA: TGTGCCAGTAAGGACACCAACAATCAGCCCCAGCATTTT.

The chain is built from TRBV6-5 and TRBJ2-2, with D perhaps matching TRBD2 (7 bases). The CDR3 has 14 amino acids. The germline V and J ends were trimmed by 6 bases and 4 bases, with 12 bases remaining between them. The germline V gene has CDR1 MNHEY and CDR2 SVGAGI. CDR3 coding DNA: TGTGCCAGCAGAAACAGGGAGGGCACCGGGGAGCTGTTTTTT. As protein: CASRNREGTGELFF.